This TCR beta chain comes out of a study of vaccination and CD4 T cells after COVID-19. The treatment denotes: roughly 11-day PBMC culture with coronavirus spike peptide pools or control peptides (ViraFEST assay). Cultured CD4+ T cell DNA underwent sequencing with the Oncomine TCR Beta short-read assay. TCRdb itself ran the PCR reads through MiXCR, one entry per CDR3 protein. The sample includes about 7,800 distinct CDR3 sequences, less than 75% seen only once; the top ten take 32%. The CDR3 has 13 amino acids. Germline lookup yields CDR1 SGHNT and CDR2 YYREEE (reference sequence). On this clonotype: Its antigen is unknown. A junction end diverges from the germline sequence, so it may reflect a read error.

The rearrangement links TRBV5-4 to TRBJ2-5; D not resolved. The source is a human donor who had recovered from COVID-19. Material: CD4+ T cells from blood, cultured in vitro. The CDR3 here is CASTLPFEETQYF. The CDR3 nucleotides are TGTGCCAGCACCTTGCCCTTCGAAGAGACCCAGTACTTC.